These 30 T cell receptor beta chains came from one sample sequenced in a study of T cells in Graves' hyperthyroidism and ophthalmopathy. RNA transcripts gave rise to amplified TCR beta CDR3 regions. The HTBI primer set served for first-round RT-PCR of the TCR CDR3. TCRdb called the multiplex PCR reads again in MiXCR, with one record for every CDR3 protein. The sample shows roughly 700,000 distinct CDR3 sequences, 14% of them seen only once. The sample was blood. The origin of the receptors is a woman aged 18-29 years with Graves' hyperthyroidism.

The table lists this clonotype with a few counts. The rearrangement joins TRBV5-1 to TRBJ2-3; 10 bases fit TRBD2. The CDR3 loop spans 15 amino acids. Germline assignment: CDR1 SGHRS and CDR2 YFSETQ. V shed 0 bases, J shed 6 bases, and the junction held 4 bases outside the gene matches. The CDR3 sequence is CASSLALAGVDTQYF. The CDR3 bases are TGCGCCAGCAGCTTGGCGCTAGCGGGAGTGGATACGCAGTATTTT.

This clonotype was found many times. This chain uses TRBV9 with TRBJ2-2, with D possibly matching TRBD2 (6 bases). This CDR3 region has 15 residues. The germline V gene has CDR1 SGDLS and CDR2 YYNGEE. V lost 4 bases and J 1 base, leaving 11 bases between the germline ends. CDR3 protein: CASSKRDLNTGELFF. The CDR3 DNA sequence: TGTGCCAGCAGCAAGAGGGACTTGAACACCGGGGAGCTGTTTTTT. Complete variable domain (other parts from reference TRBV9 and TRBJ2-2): DSGVTQTPKHLITATGQRVTLRCSPRSGDLSVYWYQQSLDQGLQFLIQYYNGEERAKGNILERFSAQQFPDLHSELNLSSLELGDSALYFCASSKRDLNTGELFFGEGSRLTVL.

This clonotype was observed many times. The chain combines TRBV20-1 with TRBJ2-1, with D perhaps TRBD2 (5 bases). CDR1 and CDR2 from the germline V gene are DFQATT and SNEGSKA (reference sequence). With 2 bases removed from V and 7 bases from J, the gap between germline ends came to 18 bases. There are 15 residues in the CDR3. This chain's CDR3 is CSARKGSGLGNEQFF. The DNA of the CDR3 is TGCAGTGCTAGAAAAGGAAGCGGACTGGGGAATGAGCAGTTCTTC.

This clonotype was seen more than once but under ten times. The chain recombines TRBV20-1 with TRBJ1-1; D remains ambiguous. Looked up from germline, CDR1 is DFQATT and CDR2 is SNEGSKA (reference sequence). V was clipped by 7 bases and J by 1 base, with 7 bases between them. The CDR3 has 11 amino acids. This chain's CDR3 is CSVQWNTEAFF. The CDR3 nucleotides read TGCAGTGTACAGTGGAACACTGAAGCTTTCTTT.

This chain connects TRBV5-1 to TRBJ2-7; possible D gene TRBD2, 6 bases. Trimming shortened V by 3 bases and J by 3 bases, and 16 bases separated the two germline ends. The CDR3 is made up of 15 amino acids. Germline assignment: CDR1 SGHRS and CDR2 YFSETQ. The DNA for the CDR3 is TGCGCCAGCAGCTGGGGGACTGACCTTAGCTACGAGCAGTACTTC. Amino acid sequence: CASSWGTDLSYEQYF.

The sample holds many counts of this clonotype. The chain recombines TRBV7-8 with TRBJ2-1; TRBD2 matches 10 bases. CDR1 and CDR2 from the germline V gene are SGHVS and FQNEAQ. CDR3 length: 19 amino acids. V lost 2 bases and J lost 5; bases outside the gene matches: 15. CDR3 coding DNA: TGTGCCAGCAGCTTATATCGGACGACCGGGACTAGCGCTAACAATGAGCAGTTCTTC. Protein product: CASSLYRTTGTSANNEQFF. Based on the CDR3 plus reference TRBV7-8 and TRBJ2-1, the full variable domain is GAGVSQSPRYKVAKRGQDVALRCDPISGHVSLFWYQQALGQGPEFLTYFQNEAQLDKSGLPSDRFFAERPEGSVSTLKIQRTQQEDSAVYLCASSLYRTTGTSANNEQFFGPGTRLTVL.

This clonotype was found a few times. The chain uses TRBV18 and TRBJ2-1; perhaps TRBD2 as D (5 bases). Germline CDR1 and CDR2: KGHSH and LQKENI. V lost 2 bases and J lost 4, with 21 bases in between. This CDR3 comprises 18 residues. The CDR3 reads CASSPDSLREWPYNEQFF. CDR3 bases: TGTGCCAGCTCACCAGACTCCTTACGGGAATGGCCATACAATGAGCAGTTCTTC.

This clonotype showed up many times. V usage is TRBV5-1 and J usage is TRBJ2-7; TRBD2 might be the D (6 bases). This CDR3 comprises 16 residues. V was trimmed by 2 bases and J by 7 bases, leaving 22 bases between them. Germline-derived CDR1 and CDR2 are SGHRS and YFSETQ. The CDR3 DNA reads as TGCGCCAGCAGCTTTTCCGTAGCGGTAGAGGAAGGGGAGCAGTACTTC. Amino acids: CASSFSVAVEEGEQYF.

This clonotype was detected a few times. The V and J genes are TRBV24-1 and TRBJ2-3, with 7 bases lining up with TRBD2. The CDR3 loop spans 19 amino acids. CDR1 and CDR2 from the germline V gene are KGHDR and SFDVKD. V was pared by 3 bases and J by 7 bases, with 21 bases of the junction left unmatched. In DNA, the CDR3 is TGTGCCACCAGTGATCCTGGGGCCTCGGGCGGGAGCCCTCCCCATACGCAGTATTTT. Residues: CATSDPGASGGSPPHTQYF.

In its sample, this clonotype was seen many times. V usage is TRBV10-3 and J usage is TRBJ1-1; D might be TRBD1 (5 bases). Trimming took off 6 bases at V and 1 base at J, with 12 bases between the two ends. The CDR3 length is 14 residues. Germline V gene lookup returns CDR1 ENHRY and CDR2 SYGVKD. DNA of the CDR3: TGTGCCATCAGGGGGGTAACGGGGAACACTGAAGCTTTCTTT. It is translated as CAIRGVTGNTEAFF.

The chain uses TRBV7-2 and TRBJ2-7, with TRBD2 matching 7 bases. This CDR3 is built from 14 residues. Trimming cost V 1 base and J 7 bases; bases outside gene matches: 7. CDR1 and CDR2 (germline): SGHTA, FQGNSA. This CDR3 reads CASSLVATAGEQYF. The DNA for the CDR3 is TGTGCCAGCAGCTTAGTAGCGACAGCGGGGGAGCAGTACTTC.

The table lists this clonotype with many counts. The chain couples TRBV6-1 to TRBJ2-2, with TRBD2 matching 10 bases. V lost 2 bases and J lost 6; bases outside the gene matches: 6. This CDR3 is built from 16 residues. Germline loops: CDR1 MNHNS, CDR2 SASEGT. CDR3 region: CASSERLAGVAGELFF. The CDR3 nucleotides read TGTGCCAGCAGTGAACGGCTAGCGGGAGTTGCCGGGGAGCTGTTTTTT.

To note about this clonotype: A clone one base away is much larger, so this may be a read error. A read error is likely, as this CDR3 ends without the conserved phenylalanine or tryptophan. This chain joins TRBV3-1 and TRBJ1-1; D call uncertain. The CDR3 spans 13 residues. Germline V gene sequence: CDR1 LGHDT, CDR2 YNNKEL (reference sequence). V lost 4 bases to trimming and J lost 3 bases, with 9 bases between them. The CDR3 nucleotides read TGTGCCAGCAGCCGATTCCGGGACACTGAAGCTTTCCTT. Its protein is CASSRFRDTEAFL.

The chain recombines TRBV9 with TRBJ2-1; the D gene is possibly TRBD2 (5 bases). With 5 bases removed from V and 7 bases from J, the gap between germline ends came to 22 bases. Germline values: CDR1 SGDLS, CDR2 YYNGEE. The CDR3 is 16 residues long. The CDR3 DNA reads TGTGCCAGCAGTGAATGTAACTTCCGGGGTTGTAATGAGCAGTTCTTC. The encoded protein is CASSECNFRGCNEQFF.

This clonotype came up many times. The CDR3 nucleotides are TGTGCCAGCTCACCACCGTCGGCAGGGGGCCAGTTCTTC. It codes for CASSPPSAGGQFF. V usage is TRBV18 and J usage is TRBJ2-1; TRBD1 agrees at 8 bases. From germline, CDR1 is KGHSH and CDR2 LQKENI. The J segment lost 13 bases and the V segment lost 0 bases, leaving 5 bases of the junction unmatched. The CDR3 runs 13 residues.

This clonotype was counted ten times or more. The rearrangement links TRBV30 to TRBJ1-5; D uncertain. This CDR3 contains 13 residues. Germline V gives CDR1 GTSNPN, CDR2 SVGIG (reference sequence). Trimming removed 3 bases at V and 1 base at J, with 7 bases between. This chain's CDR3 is CAWSSGSNQPQHF. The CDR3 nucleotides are TGTGCCTGGAGCAGTGGAAGCAATCAGCCCCAGCATTTT.

This CDR3 reads CASSPWTMNTEAFF. The CDR3 nucleotides are TGTGCCAGTAGTCCGTGGACAATGAACACTGAAGCTTTCTTT. This sequence joins TRBV19 and TRBJ1-1; D is perhaps TRBD1 (5 bases). V lost 5 bases and J 0 bases, leaving 10 bases between the germline ends. Germline values: CDR1 LNHDA, CDR2 SQIVND (reference sequence). This CDR3 comprises 14 residues.

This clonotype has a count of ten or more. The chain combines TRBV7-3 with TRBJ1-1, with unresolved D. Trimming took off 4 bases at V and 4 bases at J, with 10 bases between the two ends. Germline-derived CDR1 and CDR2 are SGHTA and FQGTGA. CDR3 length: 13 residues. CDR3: CASSSEGSTEAFF. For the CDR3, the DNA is TGTGCCAGCAGCTCCGAGGGATCCACTGAAGCTTTCTTT.

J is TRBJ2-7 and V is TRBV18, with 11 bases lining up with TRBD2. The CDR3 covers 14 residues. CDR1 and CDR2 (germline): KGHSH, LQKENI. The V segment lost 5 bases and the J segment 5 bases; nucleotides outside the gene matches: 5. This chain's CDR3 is CASSGTSGVNEQYF. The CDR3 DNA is TGTGCCAGCTCAGGGACTAGCGGAGTGAACGAGCAGTACTTC.

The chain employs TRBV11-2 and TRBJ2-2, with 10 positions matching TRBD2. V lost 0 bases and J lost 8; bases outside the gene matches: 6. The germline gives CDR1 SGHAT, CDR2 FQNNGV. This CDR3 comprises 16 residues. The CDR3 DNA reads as TGTGCCAGCAGCTTAGACGCGAGCGGGAGGGTGGGGGAGCTGTTTTTT. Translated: CASSLDASGRVGELFF.

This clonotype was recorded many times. In nucleotides, the CDR3 is TGTGCCAGCAGGGACAGTATCAACGAGCAGTACTTC. This gives the protein CASRDSINEQYF. V and J are TRBV2 and TRBJ2-7; possible D gene TRBD1, 6 bases. CDR1 is SNHLY, CDR2 FYNNEI, per germline. The CDR3 length is 12 residues. V was clipped by 6 bases and J by 5 bases, with 11 bases between them. Full variable domain (rest looked up from reference TRBV2 and TRBJ2-7): EPEVTQTPSHQVTQMGQEVILRCVPISNHLYFYWYRQILGQKVEFLVSFYNNEISEKSEIFDDQFSVERPDGSNFTLKIRSTKLEDSAMYFCASRDSINEQYFGPGTRLTVT.

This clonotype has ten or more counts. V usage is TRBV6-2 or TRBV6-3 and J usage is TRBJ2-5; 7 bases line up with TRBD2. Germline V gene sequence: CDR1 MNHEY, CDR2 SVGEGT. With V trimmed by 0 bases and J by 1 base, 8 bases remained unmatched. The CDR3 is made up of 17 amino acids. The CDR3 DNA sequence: TGTGCCAGCAGTTACTCTATCGAGCGGGGCGCCCAAGAGACCCAGTACTTC. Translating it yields CASSYSIERGAQETQYF.

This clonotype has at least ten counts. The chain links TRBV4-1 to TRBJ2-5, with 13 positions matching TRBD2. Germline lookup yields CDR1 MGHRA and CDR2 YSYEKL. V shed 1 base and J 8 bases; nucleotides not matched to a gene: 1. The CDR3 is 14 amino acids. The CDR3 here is CASSQGTSGSTQYF. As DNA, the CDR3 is TGCGCCAGCAGCCAAGGGACTAGCGGGAGCACCCAGTACTTC.

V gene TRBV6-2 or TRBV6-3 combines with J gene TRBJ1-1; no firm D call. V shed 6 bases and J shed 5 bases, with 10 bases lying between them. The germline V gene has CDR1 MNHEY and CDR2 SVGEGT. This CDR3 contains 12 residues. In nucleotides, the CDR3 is TGTGCCAGCAGAGCAGAAAGGACTGAAGCTTTCTTT. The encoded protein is CASRAERTEAFF.

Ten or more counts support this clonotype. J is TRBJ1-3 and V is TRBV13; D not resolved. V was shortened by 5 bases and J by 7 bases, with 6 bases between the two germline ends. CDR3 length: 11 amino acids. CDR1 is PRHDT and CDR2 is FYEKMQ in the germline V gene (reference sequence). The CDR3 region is CASSHGNTIYF. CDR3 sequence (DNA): TGTGCCAGCAGCCACGGGAACACCATATATTTT. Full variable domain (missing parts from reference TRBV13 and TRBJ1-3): AAGVIQSPRHLIKEKRETATLKCYPIPRHDTVYWYQQGPGQDPQFLISFYEKMQSDKGSIPDRFSAQQFSDYHSELNMSSLELGDSALYFCASSHGNTIYFGEGSWLTVV.

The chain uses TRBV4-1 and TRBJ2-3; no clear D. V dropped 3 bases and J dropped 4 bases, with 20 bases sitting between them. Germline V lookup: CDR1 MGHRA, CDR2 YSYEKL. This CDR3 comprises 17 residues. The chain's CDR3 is CASSHPTSGLGADTQYF. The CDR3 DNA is TGCGCCAGCAGCCATCCCACTTCGGGCCTGGGCGCAGATACGCAGTATTTT.

The CDR3 sequence is CASSAFTGRETQYF. The CDR3 coding sequence is TGTGCCAGCAGCGCCTTCACAGGGAGGGAGACCCAGTACTTC. The rearrangement links TRBV7-3 to TRBJ2-5, with D perhaps being TRBD1 or TRBD2 (6 bases each). This CDR3 is built from 14 residues. The ends were cut back, 5 bases at V and 5 bases at J, with 15 bases in the middle. CDR1 and CDR2 from the germline V gene are SGHTA and FQGTGA.

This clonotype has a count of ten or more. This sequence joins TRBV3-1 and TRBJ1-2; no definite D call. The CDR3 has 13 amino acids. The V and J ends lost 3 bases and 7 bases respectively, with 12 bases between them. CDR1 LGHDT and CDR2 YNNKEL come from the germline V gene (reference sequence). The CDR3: CASSHLGEGGYTF. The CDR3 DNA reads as TGTGCCAGCAGCCACCTGGGAGAGGGTGGCTACACCTTC.

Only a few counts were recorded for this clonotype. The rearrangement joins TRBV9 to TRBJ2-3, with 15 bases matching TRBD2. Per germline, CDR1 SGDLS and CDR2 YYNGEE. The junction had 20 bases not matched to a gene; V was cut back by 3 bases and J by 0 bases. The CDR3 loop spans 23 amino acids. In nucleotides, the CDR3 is TGTGCCAGCAGCGAGAGGGATCGGCGTCGGGGACTAGCGGGAGGTTTGAGCACAGATACGCAGTATTTT. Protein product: CASSERDRRRGLAGGLSTDTQYF. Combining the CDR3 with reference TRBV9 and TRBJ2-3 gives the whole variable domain DSGVTQTPKHLITATGQRVTLRCSPRSGDLSVYWYQQSLDQGLQFLIQYYNGEERAKGNILERFSAQQFPDLHSELNLSSLELGDSALYFCASSERDRRRGLAGGLSTDTQYFGPGTRLTVL.

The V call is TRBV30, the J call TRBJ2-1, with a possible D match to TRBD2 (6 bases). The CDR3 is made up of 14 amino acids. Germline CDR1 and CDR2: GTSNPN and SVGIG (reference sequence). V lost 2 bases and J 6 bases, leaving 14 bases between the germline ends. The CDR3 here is CAWSLAVKPNEQFF. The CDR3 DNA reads TGTGCCTGGAGTTTAGCGGTTAAACCCAATGAGCAGTTCTTC.